A selection of T cell receptor beta chains follows, all from one sample in a study of T cells in Graves' hyperthyroidism and ophthalmopathy. TCRdb re-called the multiplex PCR reads with MiXCR, one entry per CDR3 protein. The sample has around 250,000 distinct CDR3 sequences, approximately 15% seen once. Sequenced sample: blood. These receptors came from a woman aged 40 to 50 with Graves' hyperthyroidism that later progressed to Graves' ophthalmopathy. CDR3s include the opening cysteine and the closing phenylalanine or tryptophan. Fields, in order: J gene, V gene, CDR3 protein.

j_call: TRBJ2-2
v_call: TRBV4-1
cdr3_aa: CASRAAPNTGELFF

j_call: TRBJ2-7
v_call: TRBV7-9
cdr3_aa: CASSLLQGGHEQYF

j_call: TRBJ2-7
v_call: TRBV11-2
cdr3_aa: CASSLVQRGFYEQYF

j_call: TRBJ2-2
v_call: TRBV10-2
cdr3_aa: CASCEGDRVVAGELFF

j_call: TRBJ1-1
v_call: TRBV7-9
cdr3_aa: CASSFRPTALNTEAFF

j_call: TRBJ2-5
v_call: TRBV12-3/TRBV12-4
cdr3_aa: CASSLEGGGQETQYF

j_call: TRBJ1-4
v_call: TRBV18
cdr3_aa: CASSPRTEHEKLFF

j_call: TRBJ2-7
v_call: TRBV5-5
cdr3_aa: CASSVGLADSSYEQYF

j_call: TRBJ1-1
v_call: TRBV27
cdr3_aa: CASSFGGGRNTEAFF

j_call: TRBJ2-1
v_call: TRBV9
cdr3_aa: CASSVFGSAGSEQFF

j_call: TRBJ2-1
v_call: TRBV5-4
cdr3_aa: CAIGTGISYNEQFF

j_call: TRBJ2-1
v_call: TRBV7-9
cdr3_aa: CASSLGDTHNEQFF

j_call: TRBJ2-7
v_call: TRBV5-1
cdr3_aa: CASSLKSGPHYEQYF

j_call: TRBJ2-5
v_call: TRBV6-2/TRBV6-3
cdr3_aa: CASSPPGTQYF

j_call: TRBJ2-1
v_call: TRBV28
cdr3_aa: CASSSPYTNEQFF

j_call: TRBJ2-7
v_call: TRBV12-3/TRBV12-4
cdr3_aa: CASSSPSGGLSHEQYF

j_call: TRBJ2-3
v_call: TRBV18
cdr3_aa: CASSPQGAGGGADTQYF